One and the same sample provided the 18 T cell receptor beta chains below, sequenced in a study of cytomegalovirus exposure and HLA in healthy donors. A multiplex PCR was run with 60 Vbeta primers and 13 Jbeta primers. Profiled with immunoSEQ multiplex PCR; TCRdb holds only in-frame clones, not every one. The profile covers roughly 97,000 clones, with roughly a tenth appearing a single time and about 5.7% taken by the ten largest. Sample: PBMCs. These receptors were taken from a man aged 40-49 years in good health and CMV-seropositive.

This clone was seen only a few times. The rearrangement links TRBV6-1 to TRBJ2-7; D might be TRBD1 (6 bases). The germline gives CDR1 MNHNS, CDR2 SASEGT. The ends were cut back, 4 bases at V and 2 bases at J, with 9 bases in the middle. The CDR3 is 13 amino acids. The CDR3 sequence: CASSARQAYEQYF. The CDR3 nucleotides read TGTGCCAGCAGTGCCCGACAGGCCTACGAGCAGTACTTC.

The CDR3 region is CSVEEGTGIRAFF. The CDR3 DNA reads TGCAGCGTTGAAGAGGGGACAGGGATACGAGCTTTCTTT. V usage is TRBV29-1 and J usage is TRBJ1-1; 9 positions agree with TRBD1. The J segment lost 10 bases and the V segment lost 0 bases, leaving 6 bases of the junction unmatched. CDR1 and CDR2 (germline): SQVTM, ANQGSEA. The CDR3 contains 13 residues.

The chain employs TRBV5-6 and TRBJ2-1, with 10 bases aligning to TRBD2. The CDR3 contains 14 residues. Germline V gives CDR1 SGHDT, CDR2 YYEEEE. Unmatched junction bases numbered 6, after V lost 2 bases and J lost 10 bases. In nucleotides, the CDR3 is TGTGCCAGCAGCTTAGTCTCACTAGCGGGGGAGCAGTTCTTC. This codes for CASSLVSLAGEQFF.

The table lists this clone with a few counts. The chain employs TRBV11-2 and TRBJ2-7; D might be TRBD1 (6 bases). Trimming stripped 4 bases from V and 3 bases from J, with 7 bases between. The CDR3 extends over 12 amino acids. The germline V gene encodes CDR1 SGHAT and CDR2 FQNNGV. CDR3 in DNA: TGTGCCAGCAGCTGGACAGTCTACGAGCAGTACTTC. This sequence encodes CASSWTVYEQYF.

The chain combines TRBV9 with TRBJ2-2; D is ambiguous. This CDR3 spans 12 amino acids. The V gene lost 3 bases and the J gene lost 6 bases, with 6 bases spanning the gap. Germline V CDR1 and CDR2: SGDLS, YYNGEE. CDR3 sequence (DNA): TGTGCCAGCAGCGCTTATTCCGGGGAGCTGTTTTTT. Translation: CASSAYSGELFF.

The chain couples TRBV28 to TRBJ2-3, with TRBD2 matching 8 bases. Germline lookup yields CDR1 MDHEN and CDR2 SYDVKM. V dropped 6 bases and J dropped 3; count of bases not matched to a gene: 8. This CDR3 has 15 residues. The CDR3 DNA follows: TGTGCCAGCAGCCAATCGGGACTAGTGACAGATACGCAGTATTTT. Protein product: CASSQSGLVTDTQYF.

This chain links TRBV29-1 with TRBJ1-5; D not certain. Germline CDR1 SQVTM, CDR2 ANQGSEA. The CDR3 is 14 residues long. V lost 7 bases and J lost 1, with 14 bases in between. The CDR3 nucleotides read TGCAGCGCCTTACTCCGGGAGAGCAATCAGCCCCAGCATTTT. It codes for CSALLRESNQPQHF.

This clone was picked up a small number of times. This chain links TRBV6-4 with TRBJ2-2, with 8 bases matching TRBD2. The germline V gene has CDR1 MRHNA and CDR2 SNTAGT. The length of the CDR3 is 15 residues. V gave up 3 bases and J gave up 6 bases; unmatched junction bases: 6. Here the CDR3 DNA reads TGTGCCAGCAGTGAAGGGCGGACTAGCTCCGGGGAGCTGTTTTTT. Its protein is CASSEGRTSSGELFF.

This clone was counted only a few times. At one boundary the junction diverges from the germline segment, which might be a read error. Additional DNA sequences in this sample encode the identical CDR3. The rearrangement uses TRBV5-8 and TRBJ2-2; a weak D match, TRBD1 (6 bases). The CDR3 loop spans 16 amino acids. Germline assignment: CDR1 SGHTS and CDR2 YDEGEE. CDR3 bases: TGCGCCAGCAGACCCTTCAACAGGGAGTTAACCGGGGAGCTGTTTTTT. It yields the protein CASRPFNRELTGELFF.

The chain combines TRBV5-1 with TRBJ2-5; D ambiguous. Trimming shortened V by 1 base and J by 2 bases, and 6 bases separated the two germline ends. The CDR3 is made up of 13 amino acids. The V gene's germline CDR1 is SGHRS and CDR2 YFSETQ. The CDR3 DNA sequence: TGCGCCAGCAGCTTGACAGAACAAGAGACCCAGTACTTC. Translation gives CASSLTEQETQYF. Looking up the rest from reference TRBV5-1 and TRBJ2-5 gives the full variable domain: KAGVTQTPRYLIKTRGQQVTLSCSPISGHRSVSWYQQTPGQGLQFLFEYFSETQRNKGNFPGRFSGRQFSNSRSEMNVSTLELGDSALYLCASSLTEQETQYFGPGTRLLVL.

This clone occurred a few times. This chain connects TRBV28 to TRBJ2-7; D is perhaps TRBD1 (6 bases). Trimming cost V 1 base and J 6 bases, with 7 bases left between them. This CDR3 is built from 12 residues. Germline V gene data show CDR1 as MDHEN and CDR2 as SYDVKM. This CDR3 reads CASSLYRVEQYF. The CDR3 DNA follows: TGTGCCAGCAGTTTATACAGGGTCGAGCAGTACTTC.

About this clone: A read error may be the cause here, since a much bigger clone is one base away. The chain links TRBV6-1 to TRBJ2-5; weak D call: TRBD2 (5 bases). V lost 5 bases, J lost 13 bases, and 14 bases lay in between. This CDR3 contains 11 residues. CDR1 and CDR2 from the germline V gene are MNHNS and SASEGT. The CDR3 loop is CASSIPGDWYF. The DNA of the CDR3 is TGTGCCAGCAGTATACCCGGGGATTGGTACTTC.

This clone has only a few counts. The chain recombines TRBV4-1 with TRBJ1-1; 8 positions agree with TRBD1. The CDR3 runs 13 residues. Germline CDR1 is MGHRA and CDR2 is YSYEKL. Trimming took 5 bases from V and 3 from J; bases not matched to a gene: 2. For the CDR3, the DNA is TGCGCCAGCAGCGAACAGGGGGACACTGAAGCTTTCTTT. It codes for CASSEQGDTEAFF.

There are a few counts of this clone. The CDR3: CASCLSGMGGRTSRGYDEQFF. CDR3 DNA sequence: TGTGCCAGCTGCCTCTCTGGTATGGGGGGGAGGACTAGCAGGGGGTACGATGAGCAGTTCTTC. The V gene is TRBV27, the J gene TRBJ2-1, with D perhaps matching TRBD2 (8 bases). Looked up from germline, CDR1 is MNHEY and CDR2 is SMNVEV (reference sequence). CDR3 length equals 21 residues. V was cut by 8 bases and J by 8 bases, with 40 bases left in between.

This chain links TRBV6-6 with TRBJ2-1, with TRBD2 matching over 10 bases. The CDR3 runs to 14 residues. V gave up 6 bases and J gave up 6 bases; unmatched junction bases: 5. Per the germline V gene, CDR1 is MNHNY and CDR2 is SVGAGI (reference sequence). As DNA, the CDR3 is TGTGCCAGCAGGGGGACTAGCGTGGGCAATGAGCAGTTCTTC. It is translated as CASRGTSVGNEQFF.

J is TRBJ2-5 and V is TRBV6-1; D is unclear. V lost 4 bases to trimming and J lost 3 bases, with 12 bases between them. The CDR3 extends over 14 amino acids. CDR1 and CDR2 (germline): MNHNS, SASEGT. The CDR3 spells CASSAVWREETQYF. CDR3 DNA sequence: TGTGCCAGCAGTGCCGTCTGGAGAGAAGAGACCCAGTACTTC.

This chain joins TRBV7-9 and TRBJ1-1, with 10 bases aligning to TRBD1. The CDR3 consists of 16 residues. Trimming removed 5 bases from V and 0 bases from J; junction bases left unmatched: 6. CDR1 is SEHNR and CDR2 is FQNEAQ in the germline V gene (reference sequence). CDR3 protein: CASSPWTGGMNTEAFF. CDR3 DNA: TGTGCCAGCAGCCCCTGGACAGGGGGAATGAACACTGAAGCTTTCTTT.

The chain joins TRBV7-9 to TRBJ1-2; tentative D call: TRBD1 (6 bases). Between the trimmed V and J ends, which lost 5 bases and 8 bases, there was a span of 12 bases. CDR1 and CDR2 (germline): SEHNR, FQNEAQ (reference sequence). The CDR3 is made up of 12 amino acids. This chain's CDR3 is CASSHRVGGYTF. The CDR3 nucleotides read TGTGCCAGCAGCCACAGGGTTGGGGGCTACACCTTC.